The clone carrying this T cell receptor (beta chain) has ten or more counts. Its antigen is unknown. Germline V gene sequence: CDR1 MNHNS, CDR2 SASEGT. V gave up 2 bases and J gave up 1 base, with 20 bases separating them. CDR3 length: 18 amino acids. These data belong to a study of CD8 T cells in ankylosing spondylitis. Libraries of TCR beta came from quantitative 5'-RACE with molecular barcodes. Each CDR3 protein gets one entry after TCRdb re-called the 5' RACE reads with MiXCR. The sample yields tens of thousands of distinct CDR3 sequences, 7.4% seen once. Study-level findings and limits: Reportedly, disease-linked clones are significantly enriched in ankylosing spondylitis patients' matched synovial fluid.

This TCR was recovered from a female donor with ankylosing spondylitis or in good health (not recorded which). Sequencing was done on a sample of blood, either unsorted or a sorted T cell fraction (not recorded which). J is TRBJ1-1 and V is TRBV6-1, with a weak D call TRBD1 (5 bases). CDR3 coding DNA: TGTGCCAGCAGTGAAAGGTCCGGTGAGGGGATGGGGAACACTGAAGCTTTCTTT. Its translation is CASSERSGEGMGNTEAFF.